These 11 T cell receptor beta chains were all obtained from the same sample, sequenced in a study of breast tumors, draining lymph nodes, adjacent tissues. The lymph nodes were axillary draining lymph nodes from breast cancer patients. One entry per CDR3 protein results from TCRdb running MiXCR on the multiplex PCR reads. The data hold about 140,000 distinct CDR3 sequences, with around a third observed a single time. Sequenced material: axillary lymph node tissue. The receptors were sampled from a female donor with breast cancer. Some clones in this sample may be carry-over from other donors' samples.

At least ten counts were recorded for this clonotype. The chain links TRBV4-1 to TRBJ2-2; the match to TRBD1 covers 7 bases. Trimming took 4 bases from V and 5 from J; bases not matched to a gene: 10. The germline V gene encodes CDR1 MGHRA and CDR2 YSYEKL. The CDR3 length is 16 residues. The CDR3 is CASSRTGGSGTGELFF. Here the CDR3 DNA reads TGCGCCAGCAGCCGGACAGGTGGATCTGGAACCGGGGAGCTGTTTTTT.

Remarks on this clonotype: The junction and the germline gene differ at one end; a read error may be behind it. The chain couples TRBV28 to TRBJ2-5; D uncertain. The CDR3 loop spans 14 amino acids. Germline loops: CDR1 MDHEN, CDR2 SYDVKM. The CDR3 reads CAISLGRNQETQYF. CDR3 sequence (DNA): TGTGCCATCAGTTTAGGACGGAACCAAGAGACCCAGTACTTC.

This clonotype has just a few counts. The chain's CDR3 is CASSPVGRREGYGYTF. CDR3 nucleotides: TGTGCCAGCAGTCCAGTGGGGCGTCGGGAGGGGTATGGCTACACCTTC. The V call is TRBV6-1, the J call TRBJ1-2, with D possibly being TRBD1 (5 bases). CDR1 MNHNS and CDR2 SASEGT come from the germline V gene. V was clipped by 5 bases and J by 5 bases, with 21 bases between them. The CDR3 is 16 amino acids.

The chain employs TRBV20-1 and TRBJ1-2; 8 bases agree with TRBD1. The CDR3 covers 13 residues. Unmatched junction bases numbered 11, after V lost 6 bases and J lost 8 bases. The germline gives CDR1 DFQATT, CDR2 SNEGSKA (reference sequence). This CDR3 is CSARDRGWAGYTF. The DNA for the CDR3 is TGCAGTGCCCGAGACAGGGGATGGGCGGGCTACACCTTC.

In this sample, this clonotype turned up once. V usage is TRBV29-1 and J usage is TRBJ1-2; D gene ambiguous. V shed 7 bases and J shed 8 bases, with 14 bases lying between them. This CDR3 comprises 11 residues. CDR1 is SQVTM and CDR2 is ANQGSEA in the germline V gene. The CDR3 region is CSGTAIGGYTF. The CDR3 coding sequence is TGCAGCGGGACGGCGATCGGGGGCTACACCTTC.

This clonotype was seen at least ten times. This chain links TRBV5-1 with TRBJ2-5, with D perhaps TRBD1 (5 bases). Germline CDR1 SGHRS, CDR2 YFSETQ. V lost 2 bases to trimming and J lost 0 bases, with 8 bases between them. This CDR3 contains 14 residues. The CDR3 loop is CASSFSGNQETQYF. DNA of the CDR3: TGCGCCAGCAGCTTTTCAGGGAACCAAGAGACCCAGTACTTC.

This rearrangement joins TRBV6-1 to TRBJ1-2, with 9 bases that match TRBD1. The CDR3 loop spans 16 amino acids. The germline gives CDR1 MNHNS, CDR2 SASEGT. Germline trimming cut 1 base from V and 8 bases from J; bases unmatched to any gene: 11. CDR3 sequence (DNA): TGTGCCAGCAGTGAAGTCCTAGGGACAGGGAAGGAAGGCTACACCTTC. It codes for CASSEVLGTGKEGYTF.

Ten or more counts support this clonotype. V gene TRBV4-1 combines with J gene TRBJ1-2, with TRBD1 matching over 7 bases. V dropped 1 base and J dropped 5; count of bases not matched to a gene: 4. This CDR3 has 14 amino acids. The germline V gene has CDR1 MGHRA and CDR2 YSYEKL. CDR3 DNA: TGCGCCAGCAGCCAAGGAGGGACAGCATATGGCTACACCTTC. Translated: CASSQGGTAYGYTF.

The sample holds many counts of this clonotype. The V call is TRBV24-1, the J call TRBJ2-3; no clear D gene. The CDR3 covers 16 residues. V was pared by 0 bases and J by 4 bases, with 13 bases between. Looked up from germline, CDR1 is KGHDR and CDR2 is SFDVKD. In DNA form, the CDR3 reads TGTGCCACCAGTGATTTGACTTCCCCGGTCGCAGATACGCAGTATTTT. Translating gives CATSDLTSPVADTQYF.

This clonotype showed up just a few times. CDR3 protein: CASSETSGGKNIQYF. CDR3 in DNA: TGTGCCAGCAGCGAAACTAGCGGGGGGAAAAACATTCAGTACTTC. V gene TRBV5-4 combines with J gene TRBJ2-4; TRBD2 matches 12 bases. V gave up 4 bases and J gave up 4 bases; unmatched junction bases: 3. The CDR3 covers 15 residues. CDR1 is SGHNT, CDR2 YYREEE, per germline (reference sequence).

This chain joins TRBV10-3 and TRBJ1-2; TRBD1 matches 8 bases. Per germline, CDR1 ENHRY and CDR2 SYGVKD. The junction had 8 bases not matched to a gene; V was cut back by 2 bases and J by 12 bases. The CDR3 covers 13 residues. DNA for the CDR3: TGTGCCATCAGTGAGCAACCGGGACAGGAAAACACCTTC. It codes for CAISEQPGQENTF.